The clone carrying this T cell receptor beta chain was detected only a few times. Its antigen is not known. Russia was home to the donors, healthy Caucasian individuals aged roughly 6 to 100. The use of a sample-barcoded 5' primer and a J-beta primer mix characterized a second PCR of 7 to 11 cycles. The authors tagged each cDNA molecule using a template-switch adaptor with 12 random nucleotides. TCRdb re-called the 5' RACE reads through MiXCR, storing one row per CDR3 protein. Of about 1.4 million distinct CDR3 sequences in the sample, around 59% were seen once. These data are taken from a study of blood T cells in healthy people across ages. Study conclusions and caveats: Long-lived donors had more naive CD4+ cells and higher diversity than aged donors. It was held that the diversity estimates obtained from one million T cells were underestimates.

J lost 3 bases, V lost 2 bases, and 5 bases had no gene match. Germline-derived CDR1 and CDR2 are SGHDT and YYEEEE. This CDR3 spans 16 amino acids. The chain employs TRBV5-6 and TRBJ1-6; 7 bases line up with TRBD1. The clonotype comes from a man younger than 30 in good health. The sequencing input was blood. CDR3 nucleotides: TGTGCCAGCAGCTTACAGGGGCCACACTATAATTCACCCCTCCACTTT. Residues: CASSLQGPHYNSPLHF.